A single sample gave rise to the 25 T cell receptor beta chains below, sequenced in a study of human T cells and chemical hapten exposure. Described time point: patch test 1, 2 weeks after DPC sensitization. Sample treatment: therapeutic diphenylcyclopropenone sensitization with weekly scalp DPC. TCRdb re-derived calls from the RACE reads in MiXCR, one entry per CDR3 protein. The table shows around 380,000 distinct CDR3 sequences, with 4.8% occurring only once. Here the sequenced sample was whole blood, taken in connection with sensitization to the hapten diphenylcyclopropenone (DPC). Source of these receptors: a woman aged 45-60 years with alopecia areata. Some clones in this sample may be carry-over from other donors' samples.

This clonotype was observed at least ten times. This sequence joins TRBV7-9 and TRBJ2-1, with 7 bases fitting TRBD2. Germline V CDR1 and CDR2: SEHNR, FQNEAQ (reference sequence). The CDR3 spans 17 residues. V shed 0 bases, J shed 3 bases, and the junction held 8 bases outside the gene matches. The CDR3 spells CASSLAGAGTNYNEQFF. The CDR3 bases are TGTGCCAGCAGCTTAGCGGGAGCGGGGACTAACTACAATGAGCAGTTCTTC.

In its sample, this clonotype was seen many times. The chain uses TRBV12-3 or TRBV12-4 and TRBJ1-1; D is ambiguous. CDR3 length: 13 residues. V was pared by 4 bases and J by 7 bases, with 13 bases between. CDR3 DNA: TGTGCCAGCAGTTCTTCTCAGGAAAATGAAGCTTTCTTT. Its protein is CASSSSQENEAFF.

This clonotype was recorded only once. V and J are TRBV9 and TRBJ2-6, with 9 bases lining up with TRBD1. There are 15 residues in the CDR3. With 6 bases clipped from V and 1 base from J, the junction kept 2 bases outside the gene matches. The germline CDR1 and CDR2 sequences are SGDLS and YYNGEE. The CDR3 nucleotides read TGTGCCAGCACCGGGACAGGGTCTGGGGCCAACGTCCTGACTTTC. Amino acids: CASTGTGSGANVLTF.

The chain combines TRBV2 with TRBJ2-6, with TRBD2 identical over 7 bases. The CDR3 extends over 15 amino acids. The germline V gene encodes CDR1 SNHLY and CDR2 FYNNEI. Trimming took 4 bases from V and 4 from J; bases not matched to a gene: 4. The DNA of the CDR3 is TGTGCCAGCAGTGCCCGGGGGGACGGGGCCAACGTCCTGACTTTC. This codes for CASSARGDGANVLTF.

This clonotype was detected many times. The chain links TRBV20-1 to TRBJ1-4; weak D call: TRBD1 (6 bases). Germline CDR1 is DFQATT and CDR2 is SNEGSKA (reference sequence). V gave up 1 base and J gave up 7 bases, with 13 bases separating them. The CDR3 extends over 14 amino acids. CDR3 in amino acids: CSARATGYSEKLFF. CDR3 DNA sequence: TGCAGTGCTAGAGCCACAGGGTACAGTGAAAAACTGTTTTTT.

There are many counts of this clonotype. This chain uses TRBV7-2 with TRBJ1-2; the match to TRBD1 covers 7 bases. The CDR3 length is 15 residues. Germline assignment: CDR1 SGHTA and CDR2 FQGNSA. The V gene end was trimmed by 0 bases and the J gene end by 6 bases; junction bases not matched to a gene: 7. In DNA, the CDR3 is TGTGCCAGCAGCTTAGCCGGGACAGCTATACATGGCTACACCTTC. This codes for CASSLAGTAIHGYTF.

This clonotype has a count of ten or more. This chain connects TRBV2 to TRBJ1-2; D not resolved. Trimming pared 2 bases from V and 5 bases from J, leaving 12 bases between. The CDR3 is 14 amino acids. Per germline, CDR1 SNHLY and CDR2 FYNNEI. CDR3 nucleotides: TGTGCCAGCAGTGAAAAATCTGGGCGTTATGGCTACACCTTC. Encoded protein: CASSEKSGRYGYTF.

In its sample, this clonotype was seen a few times. V usage is TRBV30 and J usage is TRBJ2-3; TRBD2 agrees at 8 bases. V trimming: 2 bases; J trimming: 0 bases; junction bases outside the gene matches: 7. Germline V gene data show CDR1 as GTSNPN and CDR2 as SVGIG (reference sequence). The length of the CDR3 is 16 residues. The CDR3 spells CAWSSPSGGSTDTQYF. The CDR3 DNA sequence: TGTGCCTGGAGTTCCCCATCGGGAGGGAGCACAGATACGCAGTATTTT. Using reference TRBV30 and TRBJ2-3 for the parts outside the CDR3, the full variable domain is SQTIHQWPATLVQPVGSPLSLECTVEGTSNPNLYWYRQAAGRGLQLLFYSVGIGQISSEVPQNLSASRPQDRQFILSSKKLLLSDSGFYLCAWSSPSGGSTDTQYFGPGTRLTVL.

In this sample, this clonotype turned up many times. This rearrangement joins TRBV12-3 or TRBV12-4 to TRBJ2-1, with no clear D. Trimming removed 3 bases from V and 0 bases from J, with 15 bases in between. The CDR3 has 17 amino acids. CDR3: CASSLPSGVGSYNEQFF. The CDR3 DNA reads TGTGCCAGCAGTTTGCCGTCTGGCGTCGGCTCCTACAATGAGCAGTTCTTC.

This clonotype has more than one count but fewer than ten. The rearrangement joins TRBV6-6 to TRBJ2-5; TRBD2 is a possible D gene (6 bases). CDR1 is MNHNY, CDR2 SVGAGI, per germline (reference sequence). V was cut by 0 bases and J by 4 bases, with 12 bases left in between. The CDR3 has 15 amino acids. CDR3 sequence: CASSYSRGAGETQYF. CDR3 DNA: TGTGCCAGCAGTTACTCACGAGGAGCGGGAGAGACCCAGTACTTC.

Many counts were recorded for this clonotype. This sequence joins TRBV12-3 or TRBV12-4 and TRBJ2-3; no reliable D call. The CDR3 extends over 12 amino acids. The V gene lost 8 bases and the J gene lost 5 bases, with 11 bases spanning the gap. This chain's CDR3 is CASVGRGDTQYF. The CDR3 DNA reads as TGTGCCAGCGTAGGGCGCGGAGATACGCAGTATTTT.

This clonotype was detected ten times or more. V usage is TRBV4-2 and J usage is TRBJ1-3; no firm D call. Germline V gene data show CDR1 as LGHNA and CDR2 as YNFKEQ. Trimming took off 2 bases at V and 2 bases at J, with 10 bases between the two ends. The CDR3 covers 15 residues. The CDR3 DNA reads as TGTGCCAGCAGCCAAAGGATTGGGGCTGGAAACACCATATATTTT. Translated, it gives CASSQRIGAGNTIYF.

This clonotype has ten or more counts. The chain is built from TRBV6-5 and TRBJ1-1; D unclear. Trimming cost V 5 bases and J 3 bases, with 10 bases left between them. Germline CDR1 and CDR2: MNHEY and SVGAGI. The CDR3 spans 13 residues. The chain's CDR3 is CASSPNSDTEAFF. DNA for the CDR3: TGTGCCAGCAGTCCCAATTCAGACACTGAAGCTTTCTTT.

This clonotype was detected ten times or more. The chain carries TRBV18 and TRBJ2-6; D not certain. Trimming stripped 3 bases from V and 0 bases from J, with 9 bases between. Germline loops: CDR1 KGHSH, CDR2 LQKENI. This CDR3 spans 16 amino acids. CDR3 in amino acids: CASSPNQISGANVLTF. Here the CDR3 DNA reads TGTGCCAGCTCACCCAACCAGATCTCTGGGGCCAACGTCCTGACTTTC.

There are many counts of this clonotype. The rearrangement uses TRBV20-1 and TRBJ2-5, with no clear D. This CDR3 has 15 amino acids. Trimming took off 3 bases at V and 2 bases at J, with 16 bases between the two ends. Germline V gene data show CDR1 as DFQATT and CDR2 as SNEGSKA (reference sequence). This CDR3 reads CSARDATSSQETQYF. The CDR3 DNA sequence: TGCAGTGCTAGGGACGCGACTTCCTCTCAAGAGACCCAGTACTTC.

This clonotype has just a few counts. This chain links TRBV24-1 with TRBJ2-7, with 9 bases that match TRBD1. The CDR3 is 18 residues long. The germline CDR1 and CDR2 sequences are KGHDR and SFDVKD. Losses at the gene ends were 5 bases for V and 4 bases for J; bases not matched to a gene: 17. The CDR3 sequence: CATSARDRVPNWRYEQYF. CDR3 nucleotide sequence: TGTGCCACCAGTGCCCGGGACAGGGTACCCAATTGGAGGTACGAGCAGTACTTC.

This chain uses TRBV7-8 with TRBJ2-3; 13 nucleotides match TRBD2. V was clipped by 5 bases and J by 5 bases; unmatched bases: 10. The CDR3 spans 17 residues. CDR1 SGHVS and CDR2 FQNEAQ come from the germline V gene. CDR3 DNA sequence: TGTGCCAGCAGCACCGGACTAGCGGGAGTCTCGTTAGATACGCAGTATTTT. Translated, it gives CASSTGLAGVSLDTQYF.

This clonotype was observed at least ten times. The chain couples TRBV9 to TRBJ2-3; 10 positions agree with TRBD2. The germline CDR1 and CDR2 sequences are SGDLS and YYNGEE. The CDR3 has 14 amino acids. V lost 0 bases, J lost 5 bases, and 0 bases stayed unmatched. DNA for the CDR3: TGTGCCAGCAGCGTAGCTAGCGGGGGAGATACGCAGTATTTT. Protein: CASSVASGGDTQYF. Combining the CDR3 with reference TRBV9 and TRBJ2-3 gives the whole variable domain DSGVTQTPKHLITATGQRVTLRCSPRSGDLSVYWYQQSLDQGLQFLIQYYNGEERAKGNILERFSAQQFPDLHSELNLSSLELGDSALYFCASSVASGGDTQYFGPGTRLTVL.

This clonotype has more than one count but fewer than ten. The CDR3 sequence: CASSLGTYLNTEAFF. The CDR3 DNA sequence: TGTGCCAGCAGCTTGGGGACATACTTAAACACTGAAGCTTTCTTT. The rearrangement uses TRBV5-6 and TRBJ1-1, with D perhaps TRBD1 (5 bases). V lost 0 bases and J 2 bases, leaving 11 bases between the germline ends. Germline V CDR1 and CDR2: SGHDT, YYEEEE. This CDR3 is built from 15 residues.

The J gene is TRBJ2-5, the V gene TRBV6-2 or TRBV6-3, with 7 bases that match TRBD2. The germline V gene has CDR1 MNHEY and CDR2 SVGEGT. The CDR3 contains 17 residues. Trimming removed 5 bases from V and 1 base from J; junction bases left unmatched: 13. The CDR3, as DNA: TGTGCCAGCAGTCCCCCCCCGGCTAGCGGTACCCAAGAGACCCAGTACTTC. As protein: CASSPPPASGTQETQYF.

This clonotype was recorded a few times. The V and J genes are TRBV19 and TRBJ1-5, with a tentative D call TRBD1 (5 bases). The CDR3 has 15 residues. The germline V gene encodes CDR1 LNHDA and CDR2 SQIVND (reference sequence). V lost 3 bases and J lost 5, with 14 bases in between. This chain's CDR3 is CASSIRDGSHQPQHF. The CDR3 coding sequence is TGTGCCAGTAGTATTAGGGACGGATCTCATCAGCCCCAGCATTTT.

Ten or more counts support this clonotype. This chain connects TRBV7-2 to TRBJ2-7; D unclear. V lost 0 bases and J 5 bases, leaving 8 bases between the germline ends. CDR1 and CDR2 (germline): SGHTA, FQGNSA. CDR3 length equals 13 residues. The CDR3 protein is CASSLASNDEQYF. The CDR3 DNA reads TGTGCCAGCAGCTTAGCTAGCAACGACGAGCAGTACTTC.

At least ten counts were recorded for this clonotype. The V and J genes are TRBV12-3 or TRBV12-4 and TRBJ1-2; D remains unclear. V lost 5 bases and J 8 bases, leaving 15 bases between the germline ends. The CDR3 has 13 residues. The CDR3 sequence: CASSPTVSGGYTF. CDR3 bases: TGTGCCAGCAGTCCCACAGTTTCGGGGGGCTACACCTTC.

About this clonotype itself: A much larger clone is a single base away; this may be a read error. The chain couples TRBV6-5 to TRBJ1-5, with 8 bases matching TRBD1. Germline CDR1 MNHEY, CDR2 SVGAGI. CDR3 length: 15 residues. V lost 5 bases, J lost 2 bases, and 5 bases stayed unmatched. CDR3 in DNA: TGTGCCAGCAGTCCGGACAGGGCCGGCAATCAGCCCCAGCATTTT. Its protein is CASSPDRAGNQPQHF.

This clonotype was observed at least ten times. The chain couples TRBV7-9 to TRBJ2-1, with TRBD2 identical over 11 bases. This CDR3 contains 15 residues. V shed 5 bases, J shed 6 bases, and the junction held 6 bases outside the gene matches. Germline V lookup: CDR1 SEHNR, CDR2 FQNEAQ (reference sequence). The CDR3 sequence is CASSKTSGTGNEQFF. CDR3 nucleotide sequence: TGTGCCAGCAGCAAGACTAGCGGGACGGGCAATGAGCAGTTCTTC. The entire variable domain, with the rest obtained from reference TRBV7-9 and TRBJ2-1, is as follows: DTGVSQNPRHKITKRGQNVTFRCDPISEHNRLYWYRQTLGQGPEFLTYFQNEAQLEKSRLLSDRFSAERPKGSFSTLEIQRTEQGDSAMYLCASSKTSGTGNEQFFGPGTRLTVL.